A single sample gave rise to the 9 T cell receptor beta chains below, sequenced in a study of T cells in Graves' hyperthyroidism and ophthalmopathy (dated by TCRdb to between 2018 and 2021). Libraries were prepared through multiplex PCR. The data were produced on an Illumina HiSeq 2000. The TCR beta CDR3 regions were amplified from the RNA transcripts. For the first round of RT-PCR on the TCR CDR3, the HTBI primer set was used together with the Qiagen OneStep RT-PCR kit. In TCRdb, the public reads were trimmed at Q25 with fastp and aligned with MiXCR, with productive beta chains retained. Each CDR3 protein gets just one entry, which takes the most common genes and DNA from the rows behind it. This sample lists about 410,000 distinct CDR3 sequences; roughly 14% were detected once. The top ten clones comprise roughly 13% of the sample. The specimen was blood. Source of these receptors: a young man with Graves' ophthalmopathy.

To note about this clonotype: The missing conserved phenylalanine or tryptophan at the end of this CDR3 makes a read error likely. The chain carries TRBV4-1 and TRBJ2-5, with 9 bases matching TRBD1. Trimming cost V 1 base and J 2 bases; bases outside gene matches: 5. The CDR3 runs to 16 residues. Germline CDR1 and CDR2: MGHRA and YSYEKL. The CDR3 nucleotides are TGCGCCAGCAGCCAAGGAATGGGACAGGGACAAGAGACCCAGTACCTC. This sequence encodes CASSQGMGQGQETQYL.

This clonotype was seen many times. Written as DNA, the CDR3 is TGTGCCAGCAGTGTACCCCCCCCTACGTTAGCGGGGGGGAGCACAGATACGCAGTATTTT. It specifies CASSVPPPTLAGGSTDTQYF. The chain couples TRBV27 to TRBJ2-3, with TRBD2 matching 11 bases. The CDR3 totals 20 residues. CDR1 is MNHEY, CDR2 SMNVEV, per germline (reference sequence). V gave up 5 bases and J gave up 0 bases; unmatched junction bases: 16.

Ten or more counts support this clonotype. This chain connects TRBV7-6 to TRBJ1-1; D perhaps matches TRBD1 (6 bases). CDR1 and CDR2 (germline): SGHVS, FNYEAQ. This CDR3 has 15 amino acids. V lost 5 bases, J lost 0 bases, and 13 bases lay in between. CDR3 residues: CASSRTADMNTEAFF. The CDR3 DNA is TGTGCCAGCAGCAGGACAGCCGATATGAACACTGAAGCTTTCTTT.

The chain combines TRBV30 with TRBJ2-6; TRBD1 agrees at 11 bases. Trimming took 5 bases from V and 0 from J; bases not matched to a gene: 0. Germline-derived CDR1 and CDR2 are GTSNPN and SVGIG (reference sequence). This CDR3 contains 15 residues. CDR3 coding DNA: TGTGCCTGGGGGACAGGGGGCTCTGGGGCCAACGTCCTGACTTTC. This translates into CAWGTGGSGANVLTF.

This clonotype has more than one count but fewer than ten. This sequence joins TRBV5-5 and TRBJ1-2; 7 bases align to TRBD1. The CDR3 is made up of 18 amino acids. V dropped 0 bases and J dropped 2; count of bases not matched to a gene: 13. The germline V gene encodes CDR1 SGHKS and CDR2 YYEKEE (reference sequence). In nucleotides, the CDR3 is TGTGCCAGCAGCTTGGGGCCGCTCGAACAGGGGCCAAACTATGGCTACACCTTC. Amino acids: CASSLGPLEQGPNYGYTF.

This clonotype was observed a handful of times. The V and J genes are TRBV19 and TRBJ1-6; D not certain. The CDR3 covers 13 residues. Germline values: CDR1 LNHDA, CDR2 SQIVND (reference sequence). Trimming stripped 9 bases from V and 6 bases from J, with 12 bases between. CDR3 coding DNA: TGTGCCAGCACACAAGGGATTAATTCACCCCTCCACTTT. This gives the protein CASTQGINSPLHF.

This clonotype has ten or more counts. The chain recombines TRBV11-2 with TRBJ1-1; 10 nucleotides line up with TRBD1. Germline V CDR1 and CDR2: SGHAT, FQNNGV. Trimming at V came to 6 bases and at J to 5 bases, leaving 12 bases not matched to a gene. The CDR3 length is 16 residues. The CDR3 coding sequence is TGTGCCAGCAGTTCTTACCGGACAGGGGGAAGGACTGAAGCTTTCTTT. This codes for CASSSYRTGGRTEAFF.

This clonotype was counted at least ten times. The V gene is TRBV30, the J gene TRBJ2-1, with 12 bases fitting TRBD2. V dropped 4 bases and J dropped 7; count of bases not matched to a gene: 2. The CDR3 contains 13 residues. Germline CDR1 is GTSNPN and CDR2 is SVGIG (reference sequence). CDR3 sequence: CAWILAGGNEQFF. The CDR3 DNA reads TGTGCCTGGATTCTAGCGGGAGGGAATGAGCAGTTCTTC.

CDR3 region: CASSPDRVLAKNIQYF. The DNA of the CDR3 is TGTGCCAGCAGTCCGGACAGAGTCCTAGCCAAAAACATTCAGTACTTC. The V and J genes are TRBV5-4 and TRBJ2-4; D may be TRBD1 (6 bases). The CDR3 contains 16 residues. Germline lookup yields CDR1 SGHNT and CDR2 YYREEE (reference sequence). V lost 5 bases, J lost 0 bases, and 15 bases lay in between.